This T cell receptor beta chain was sequenced during a study of control samples from healthy donors and cancer patients. Profiling relied on immunoSEQ multiplex PCR, and the TCRdb table lists in-frame clones only, not all of them. The sample lists 110,000 or so clones, around four fifths occurring once. The CDR3 totals 16 residues. The junction had 10 bases not matched to a gene; V was cut back by 5 bases and J by 3 bases. Germline CDR1 MDHEN, CDR2 SYDVKM. The source material was blood. This clonotype was obtained from a woman in her 50s in good health. The chain links TRBV28 to TRBJ1-5; TRBD1 matches 7 bases. The CDR3 region is CASSTRTGTVNQPQHF. CDR3 coding DNA: TGTGCCAGCAGTACCAGAACCGGGACAGTCAATCAGCCCCAGCATTTT. Together with reference TRBV28 and TRBJ1-5, the CDR3 gives the full variable domain: DVKVTQSSRYLVKRTGEKVFLECVQDMDHENMFWYRQDPGLGLRLIYFSYDVKMKEKGDIPEGYSVSREKKERFSLILESASTNQTSMYLCASSTRTGTVNQPQHFGDGTRLSIL.